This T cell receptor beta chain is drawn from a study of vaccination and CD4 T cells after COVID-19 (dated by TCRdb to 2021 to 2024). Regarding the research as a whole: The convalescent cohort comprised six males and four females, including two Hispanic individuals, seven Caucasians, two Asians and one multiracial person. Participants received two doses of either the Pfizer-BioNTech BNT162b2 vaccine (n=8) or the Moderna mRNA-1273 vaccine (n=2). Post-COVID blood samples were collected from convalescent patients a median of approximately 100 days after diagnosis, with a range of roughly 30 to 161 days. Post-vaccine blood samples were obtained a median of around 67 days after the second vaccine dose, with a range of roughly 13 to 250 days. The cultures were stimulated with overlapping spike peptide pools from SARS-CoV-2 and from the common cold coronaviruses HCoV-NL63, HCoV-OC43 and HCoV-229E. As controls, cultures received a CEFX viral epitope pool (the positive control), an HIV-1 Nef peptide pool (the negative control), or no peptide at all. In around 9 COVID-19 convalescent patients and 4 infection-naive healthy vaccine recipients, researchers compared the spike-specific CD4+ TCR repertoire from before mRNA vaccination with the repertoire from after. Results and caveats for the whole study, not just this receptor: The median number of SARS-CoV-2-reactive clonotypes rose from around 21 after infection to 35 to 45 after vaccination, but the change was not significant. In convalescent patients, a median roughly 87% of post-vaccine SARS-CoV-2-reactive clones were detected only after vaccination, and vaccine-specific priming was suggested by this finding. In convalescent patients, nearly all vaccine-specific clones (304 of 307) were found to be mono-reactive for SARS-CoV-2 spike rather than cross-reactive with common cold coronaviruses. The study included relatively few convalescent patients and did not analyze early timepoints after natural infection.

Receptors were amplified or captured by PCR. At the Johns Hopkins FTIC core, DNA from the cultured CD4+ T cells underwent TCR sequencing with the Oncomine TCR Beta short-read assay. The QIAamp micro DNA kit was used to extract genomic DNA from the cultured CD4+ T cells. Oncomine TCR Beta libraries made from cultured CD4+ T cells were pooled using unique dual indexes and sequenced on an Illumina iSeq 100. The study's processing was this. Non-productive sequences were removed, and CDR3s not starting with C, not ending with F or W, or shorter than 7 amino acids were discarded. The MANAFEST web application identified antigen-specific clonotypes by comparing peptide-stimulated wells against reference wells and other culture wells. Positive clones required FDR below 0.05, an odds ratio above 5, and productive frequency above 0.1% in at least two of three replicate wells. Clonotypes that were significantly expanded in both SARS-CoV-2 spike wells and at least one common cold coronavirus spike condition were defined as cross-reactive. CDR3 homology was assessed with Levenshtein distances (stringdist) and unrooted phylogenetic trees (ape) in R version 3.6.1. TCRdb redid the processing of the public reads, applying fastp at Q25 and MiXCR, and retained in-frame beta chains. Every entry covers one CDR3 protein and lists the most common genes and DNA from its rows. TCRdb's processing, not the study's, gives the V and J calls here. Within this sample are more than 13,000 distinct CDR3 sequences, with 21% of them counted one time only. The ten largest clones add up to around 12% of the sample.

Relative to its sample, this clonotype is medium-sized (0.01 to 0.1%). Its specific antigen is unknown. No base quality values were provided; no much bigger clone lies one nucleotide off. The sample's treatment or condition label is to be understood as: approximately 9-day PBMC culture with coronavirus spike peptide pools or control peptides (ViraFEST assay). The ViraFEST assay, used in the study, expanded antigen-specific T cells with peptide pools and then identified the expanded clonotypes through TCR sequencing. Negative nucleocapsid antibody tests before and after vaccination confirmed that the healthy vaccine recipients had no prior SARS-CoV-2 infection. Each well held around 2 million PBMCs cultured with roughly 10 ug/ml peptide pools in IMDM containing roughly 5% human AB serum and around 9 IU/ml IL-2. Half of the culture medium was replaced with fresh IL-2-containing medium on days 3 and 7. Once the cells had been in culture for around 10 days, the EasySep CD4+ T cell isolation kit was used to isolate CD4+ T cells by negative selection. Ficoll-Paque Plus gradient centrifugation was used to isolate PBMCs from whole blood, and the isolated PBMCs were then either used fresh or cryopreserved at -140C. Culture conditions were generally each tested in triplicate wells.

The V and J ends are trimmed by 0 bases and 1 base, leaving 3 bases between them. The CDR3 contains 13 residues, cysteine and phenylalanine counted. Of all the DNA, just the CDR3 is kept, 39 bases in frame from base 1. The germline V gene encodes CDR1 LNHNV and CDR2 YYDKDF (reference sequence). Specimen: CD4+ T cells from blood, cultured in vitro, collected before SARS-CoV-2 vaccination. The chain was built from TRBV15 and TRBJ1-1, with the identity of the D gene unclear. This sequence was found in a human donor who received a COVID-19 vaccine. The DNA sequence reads TGTGCCACCAGCAGAGATCGGAACACTGAAGCTTTCTTT. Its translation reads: CATSRDRNTEAFF.